This TCR beta chain is from a study of blood T cell repertoires in COVID-19. Study-wide background: T cells, B-cell-depleted T cells, or PBMCs provided the cDNA or gDNA that served as material.

Germline lookup yields CDR1 MDHEN and CDR2 SYDVKM. V gave up 6 bases and J gave up 7 bases, with 16 bases separating them. This CDR3 is built from 14 residues. This clone showed up just once. Some clones are missing from TCRdb's copy, which holds only in-frame ones; the method was immunoSEQ multiplex PCR. The sample contains 200,000 to 300,000 clones, 65% to 90% of which appear only once. V and J are TRBV28 and TRBJ2-1; a possible D gene is TRBD1 (6 bases). The sequenced sample was PBMCs or T cells enriched from blood (not recorded which). This sequence was found in a middle-aged man who had recovered from COVID-19. In DNA form, the CDR3 reads TGTGCCAGCAGCCTCCGGACAGTTACTAATGAGCAGTTCTTC. Translating it yields CASSLRTVTNEQFF.